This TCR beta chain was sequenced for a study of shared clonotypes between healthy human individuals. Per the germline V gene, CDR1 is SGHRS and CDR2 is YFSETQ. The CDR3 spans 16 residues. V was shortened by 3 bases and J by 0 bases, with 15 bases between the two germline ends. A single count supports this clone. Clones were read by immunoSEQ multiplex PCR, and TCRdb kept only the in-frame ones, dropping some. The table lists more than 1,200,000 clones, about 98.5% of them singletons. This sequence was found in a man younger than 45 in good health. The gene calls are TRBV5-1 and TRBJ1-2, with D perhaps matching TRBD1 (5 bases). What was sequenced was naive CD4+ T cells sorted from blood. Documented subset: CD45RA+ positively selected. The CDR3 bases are TGCGCCAGCAGCTCGGGGGAACACGCTACTAACTATGGCTACACCTTC. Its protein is CASSSGEHATNYGYTF.